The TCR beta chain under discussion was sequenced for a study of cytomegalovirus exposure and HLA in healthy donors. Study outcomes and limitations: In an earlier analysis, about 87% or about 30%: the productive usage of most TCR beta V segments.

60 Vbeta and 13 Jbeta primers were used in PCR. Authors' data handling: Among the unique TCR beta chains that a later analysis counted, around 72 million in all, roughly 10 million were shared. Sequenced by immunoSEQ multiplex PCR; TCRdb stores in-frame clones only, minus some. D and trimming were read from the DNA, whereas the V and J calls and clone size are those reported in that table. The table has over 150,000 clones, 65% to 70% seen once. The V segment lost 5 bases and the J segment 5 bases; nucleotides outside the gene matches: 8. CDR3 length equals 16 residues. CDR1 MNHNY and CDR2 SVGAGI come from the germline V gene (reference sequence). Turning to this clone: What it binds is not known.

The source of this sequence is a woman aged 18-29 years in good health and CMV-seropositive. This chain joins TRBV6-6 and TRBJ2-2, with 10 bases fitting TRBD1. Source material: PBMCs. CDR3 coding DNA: TGTGCCAGCAGTAACCGCGGGGGACAGGGGACCGGGGAGCTGTTTTTT. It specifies CASSNRGGQGTGELFF.